The rows below give T cell receptor beta chains drawn from one sample of a study of blood T cells in healthy people across ages. MiXCR was run by TCRdb on the 5' RACE reads, yielding one entry per CDR3 protein. The data show about 630,000 distinct CDR3 sequences, with roughly 21% seen just once and 3.6% held by the top ten. Input material: blood. The receptor source for this set is a man between 65 and 85 years old in good health. The CDR3 runs from the conserved cysteine through the conserved F or W. D genes are given only for firm matches. Size is omitted from some rows. Given values are once, few, many or a class for expanded clones.

>few|NA|TRBJ2-4|TRBV15
CATSRVGNIQYF
TGTGCCACCAGCAGAGTGGGAAACATTCAGTACTTC
>NA|TRBD1|TRBJ2-1|TRBV10-3
CAISGDSRGNEQFF
TGTGCCATCAGTGGGGACAGTAGGGGTAATGAGCAGTTCTTC
>NA|NA|TRBJ2-3|TRBV7-2
CASSTRQGPDTQYF
TGTGCCAGCAGCACACGGCAGGGGCCAGATACGCAGTATTTT
>NA|TRBD1|TRBJ2-1|TRBV20-1
CSARGRGKGVEQFF
TGCAGTGCTAGGGGCAGGGGGAAAGGTGTTGAGCAGTTCTTC
>NA|NA|TRBJ2-3|TRBV5-1
CASSRAQSGSTDTQYF
TGCGCCAGCAGTAGAGCACAGAGCGGGAGCACAGATACGCAGTATTTT
>NA|NA|TRBJ2-5|TRBV5-1
CASSLGPTLKETQYF
TGCGCCAGCAGCTTGGGACCGACATTGAAAGAGACCCAGTACTTC
>once|NA|TRBJ2-5|TRBV10-3
CAIRGPTQETQYF
TGTGCCATCAGGGGACCAACTCAAGAGACCCAGTACTTC
>NA|NA|TRBJ1-1|TRBV19
CASRVAARGWNTEAFF
TGTGCCAGTCGCGTAGCCGCTCGTGGGTGGAACACTGAAGCTTTCTTT
>NA|NA|TRBJ2-1|TRBV7-9
CASSVAAHEQFF
TGTGCCAGCAGTGTAGCCGCCCATGAGCAGTTCTTC
>many|NA|TRBJ2-3|TRBV20-1
CSAPEGQTSTDTQYF
TGCAGTGCTCCGGAGGGCCAGACAAGCACAGATACGCAGTATTTT
>many|NA|TRBJ2-7|TRBV12-3/TRBV12-4
CASSYRDSYEQYF
TGTGCCAGCAGTTACAGGGACTCCTACGAGCAGTACTTC
>few|NA|TRBJ2-5|TRBV5-1
CASSLERPQETQYF
TGCGCCAGCAGCCTTGAGCGGCCCCAAGAGACCCAGTACTTC
>many|NA|TRBJ1-5|TRBV5-1
CASSRDGRGGNQPQHF
TGCGCCAGCAGCCGGGATGGACGGGGAGGCAATCAGCCCCAGCATTTT
>NA|NA|TRBJ2-5|TRBV7-9
CASSLLGPTDQETQYF
TGTGCCAGCAGCTTATTGGGCCCCACAGATCAAGAGACCCAGTACTTC
>NA|TRBD1|TRBJ1-2|TRBV27
CASSLYGTEPRGYTF
TGTGCCAGCAGTTTATACGGGACAGAACCGCGTGGCTACACCTTC
>NA|NA|TRBJ2-1|TRBV19
CASSPTGVGNEQFF
TGTGCCAGTAGTCCAACCGGAGTAGGGAATGAGCAGTTCTTC
>few|NA|TRBJ1-2|TRBV25-1
CANSEWTHGYTF
TGTGCCAACAGTGAATGGACACATGGCTACACCTTC
>few|TRBD2|TRBJ2-1|TRBV20-1
CSAPAGGDEQFF
TGCAGTGCCCCGGCGGGAGGGGATGAGCAGTTCTTC
>few|TRBD1|TRBJ2-7|TRBV5-5
CASSPGTGGISYEQYF
TGTGCCAGCAGTCCCGGGACAGGGGGGATCTCCTACGAGCAGTACTTC
>many|TRBD2|TRBJ2-5|TRBV5-1
CASSPGLAGQETQYF
TGCGCCAGCAGCCCGGGACTAGCGGGACAAGAGACCCAGTACTTC
>few|NA|TRBJ1-1|TRBV7-9
CASSFRLNTEAFF
TGTGCCAGCAGTTTTCGGCTGAACACTGAAGCTTTCTTT
>NA|NA|TRBJ2-1|TRBV11-2
CASGFGVKATKNEQFF
TGTGCCAGCGGCTTTGGCGTCAAGGCGACGAAGAATGAGCAGTTCTTC
>once|NA|TRBJ1-2|TRBV2
CASSEPGPTNYGYTF
TGTGCCAGCAGTGAACCGGGACCGACAAACTATGGCTACACCTTC
>many|NA|TRBJ2-5|TRBV29-1
CSVVGQQETQYF
TGCAGCGTTGTGGGGCAGCAAGAGACCCAGTACTTC
>many|NA|TRBJ2-5|TRBV19
CARRPGRMETQYF
TGTGCCAGACGACCAGGGCGGATGGAGACCCAGTACTTC
>NA|NA|TRBJ2-7|TRBV5-1
CASKYLRTVTYEQYF
TGCGCCAGCAAATATTTAAGGACGGTTACCTACGAGCAGTACTTC